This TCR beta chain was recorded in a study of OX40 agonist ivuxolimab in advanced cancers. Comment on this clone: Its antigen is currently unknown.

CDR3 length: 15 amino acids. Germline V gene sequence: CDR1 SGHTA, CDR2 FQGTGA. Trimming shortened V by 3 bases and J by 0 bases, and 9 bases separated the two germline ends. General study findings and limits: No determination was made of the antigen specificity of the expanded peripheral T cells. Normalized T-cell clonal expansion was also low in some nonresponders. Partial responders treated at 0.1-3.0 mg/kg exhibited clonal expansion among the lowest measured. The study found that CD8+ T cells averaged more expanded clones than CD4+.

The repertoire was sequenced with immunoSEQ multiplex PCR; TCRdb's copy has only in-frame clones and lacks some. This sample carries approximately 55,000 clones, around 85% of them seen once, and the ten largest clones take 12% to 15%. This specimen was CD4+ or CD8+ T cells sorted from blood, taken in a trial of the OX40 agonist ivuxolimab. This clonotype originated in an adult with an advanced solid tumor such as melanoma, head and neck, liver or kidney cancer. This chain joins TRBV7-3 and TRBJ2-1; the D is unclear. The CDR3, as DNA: TGTGCCAGCAGCTTGGGCAGCAGCTCCTACAATGAGCAGTTCTTC. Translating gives CASSLGSSSYNEQFF.